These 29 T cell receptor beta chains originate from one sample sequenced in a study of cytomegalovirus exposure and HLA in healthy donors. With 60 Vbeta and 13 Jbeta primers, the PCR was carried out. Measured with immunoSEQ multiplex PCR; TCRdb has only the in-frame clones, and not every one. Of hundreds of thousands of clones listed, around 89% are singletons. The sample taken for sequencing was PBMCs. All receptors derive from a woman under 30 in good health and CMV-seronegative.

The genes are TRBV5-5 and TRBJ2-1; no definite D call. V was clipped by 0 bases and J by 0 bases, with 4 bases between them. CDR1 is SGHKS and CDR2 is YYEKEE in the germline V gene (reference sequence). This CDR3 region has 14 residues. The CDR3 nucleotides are TGTGCCAGCAGCTTGGCCAGCTCCTACAATGAGCAGTTCTTC. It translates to CASSLASSYNEQFF.

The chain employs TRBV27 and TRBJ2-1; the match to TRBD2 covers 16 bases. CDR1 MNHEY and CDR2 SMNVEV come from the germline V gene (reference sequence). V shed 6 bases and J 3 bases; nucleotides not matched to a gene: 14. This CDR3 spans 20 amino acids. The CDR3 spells CASSSTTGTSGGAYYNEQFF. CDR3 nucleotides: TGTGCCAGCAGCTCCACTACCGGGACTAGCGGGGGGGCGTACTACAATGAGCAGTTCTTC.

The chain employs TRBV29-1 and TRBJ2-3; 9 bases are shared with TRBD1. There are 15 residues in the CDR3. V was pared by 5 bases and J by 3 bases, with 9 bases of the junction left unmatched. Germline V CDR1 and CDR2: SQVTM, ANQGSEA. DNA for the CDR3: TGCAGCGTTTACCTTGTACAGGGGGCAACAGATACGCAGTATTTT. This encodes CSVYLVQGATDTQYF.

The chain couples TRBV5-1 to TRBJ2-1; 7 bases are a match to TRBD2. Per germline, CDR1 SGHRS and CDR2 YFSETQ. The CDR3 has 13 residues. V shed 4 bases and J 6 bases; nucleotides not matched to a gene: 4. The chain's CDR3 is CASSREDSNEQFF. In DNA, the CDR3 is TGCGCCAGCAGCCGGGAGGACTCCAATGAGCAGTTCTTC. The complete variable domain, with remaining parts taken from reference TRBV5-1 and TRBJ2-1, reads KAGVTQTPRYLIKTRGQQVTLSCSPISGHRSVSWYQQTPGQGLQFLFEYFSETQRNKGNFPGRFSGRQFSNSRSEMNVSTLELGDSALYLCASSREDSNEQFFGPGTRLTVL.

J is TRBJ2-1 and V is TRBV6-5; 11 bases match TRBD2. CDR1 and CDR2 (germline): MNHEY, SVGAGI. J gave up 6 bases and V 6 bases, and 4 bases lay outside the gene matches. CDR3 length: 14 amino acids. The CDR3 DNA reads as TGTGCCAGCAGCTCCGGGACTAGCGGCAATGAGCAGTTCTTC. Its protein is CASSSGTSGNEQFF.

In DNA form, the CDR3 reads TGTGCCAGCAGCTCCACCTCCGGGACTAGCGGTTACAATGAGCAGTTCTTC. Encoded protein: CASSSTSGTSGYNEQFF. The chain links TRBV7-9 to TRBJ2-1, with 11 positions matching TRBD2. The V and J ends lost 4 bases and 4 bases, in that order; junction bases with no gene match: 9. Germline assignment: CDR1 SEHNR and CDR2 FQNEAQ (reference sequence). The CDR3 totals 17 residues. The entire variable domain, with the rest obtained from reference TRBV7-9 and TRBJ2-1, is as follows: DTGVSQNPRHKITKRGQNVTFRCDPISEHNRLYWYRQTLGQGPEFLTYFQNEAQLEKSRLLSDRFSAERPKGSFSTLEIQRTEQGDSAMYLCASSSTSGTSGYNEQFFGPGTRLTVL.

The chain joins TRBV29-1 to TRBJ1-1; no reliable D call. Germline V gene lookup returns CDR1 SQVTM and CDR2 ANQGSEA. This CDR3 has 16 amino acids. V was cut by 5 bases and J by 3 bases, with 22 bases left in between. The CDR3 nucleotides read TGCAGCGTTCCGGGAAGTTCGGGGAGTGACGACACTGAAGCTTTCTTT. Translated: CSVPGSSGSDDTEAFF. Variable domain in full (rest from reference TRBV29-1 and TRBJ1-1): SAVISQKPSRDICQRGTSLTIQCQVDSQVTMMFWYRQQPGQSLTLIATANQGSEATYESGFVIDKFPISRPNLTFSTLTVSNMSPEDSSIYLCSVPGSSGSDDTEAFFGQGTRLTVV.

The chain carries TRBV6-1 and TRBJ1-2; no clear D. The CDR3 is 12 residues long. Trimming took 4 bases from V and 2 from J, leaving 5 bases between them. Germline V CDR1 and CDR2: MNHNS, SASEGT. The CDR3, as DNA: TGTGCCAGCAGTGGACAAAACTATGGCTACACCTTC. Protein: CASSGQNYGYTF.

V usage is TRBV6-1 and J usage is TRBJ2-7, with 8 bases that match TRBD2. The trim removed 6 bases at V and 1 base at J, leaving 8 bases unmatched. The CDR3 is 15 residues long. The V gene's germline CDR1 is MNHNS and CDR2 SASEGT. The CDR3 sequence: CASRVAGSPSYEQYF. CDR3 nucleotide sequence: TGTGCCAGCAGAGTAGCGGGATCCCCGTCCTACGAGCAGTACTTC.

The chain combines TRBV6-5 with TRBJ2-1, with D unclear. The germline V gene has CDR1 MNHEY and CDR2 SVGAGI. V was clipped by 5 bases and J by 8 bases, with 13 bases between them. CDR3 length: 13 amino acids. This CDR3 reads CASSRRGPDEQFF. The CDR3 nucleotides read TGTGCCAGCAGTCGGCGAGGCCCAGATGAGCAGTTCTTC.

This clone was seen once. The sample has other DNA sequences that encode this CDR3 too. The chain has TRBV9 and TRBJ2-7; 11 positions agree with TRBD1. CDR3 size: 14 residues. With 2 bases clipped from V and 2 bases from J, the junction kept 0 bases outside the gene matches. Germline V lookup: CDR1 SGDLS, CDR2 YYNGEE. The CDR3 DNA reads TGTGCCAGCAGCGTGGGACAGGGGGCCTACGAGCAGTACTTC. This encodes CASSVGQGAYEQYF.

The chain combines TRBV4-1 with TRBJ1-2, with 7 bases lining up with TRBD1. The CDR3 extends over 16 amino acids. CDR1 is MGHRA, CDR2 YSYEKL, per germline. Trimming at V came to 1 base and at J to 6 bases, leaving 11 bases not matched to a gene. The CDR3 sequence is CASSQGGGTVPNGYTF. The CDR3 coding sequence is TGCGCCAGCAGCCAAGGAGGGGGGACAGTTCCTAATGGCTACACCTTC.

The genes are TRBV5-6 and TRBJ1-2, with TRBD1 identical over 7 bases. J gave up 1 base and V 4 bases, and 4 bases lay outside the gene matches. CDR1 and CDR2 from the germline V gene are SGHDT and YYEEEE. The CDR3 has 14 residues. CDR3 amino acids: CASSGDSLNYGYTF. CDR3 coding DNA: TGTGCCAGCAGCGGGGACAGTCTTAACTATGGCTACACCTTC.

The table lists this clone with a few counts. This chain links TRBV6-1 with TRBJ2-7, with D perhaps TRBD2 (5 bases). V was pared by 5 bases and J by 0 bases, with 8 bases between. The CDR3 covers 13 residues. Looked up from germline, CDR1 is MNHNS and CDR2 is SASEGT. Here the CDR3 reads CASSRDYSYEQYF. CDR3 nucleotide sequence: TGTGCCAGCAGTCGAGACTACTCCTACGAGCAGTACTTC.

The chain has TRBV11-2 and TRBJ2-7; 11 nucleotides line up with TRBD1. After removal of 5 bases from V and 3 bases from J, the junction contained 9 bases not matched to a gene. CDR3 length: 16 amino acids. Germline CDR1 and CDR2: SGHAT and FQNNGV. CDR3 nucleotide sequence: TGTGCCAGCAGCACGCGCCTGGACAGGGGGCTCTACGAGCAGTACTTC. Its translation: CASSTRLDRGLYEQYF.

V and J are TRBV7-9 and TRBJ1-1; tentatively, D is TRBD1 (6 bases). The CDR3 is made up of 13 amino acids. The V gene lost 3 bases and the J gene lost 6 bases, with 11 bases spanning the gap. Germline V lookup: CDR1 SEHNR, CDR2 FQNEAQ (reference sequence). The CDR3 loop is CASSLGGGSEAFF. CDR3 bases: TGTGCCAGCAGCTTGGGGGGGGGCTCTGAAGCTTTCTTT.

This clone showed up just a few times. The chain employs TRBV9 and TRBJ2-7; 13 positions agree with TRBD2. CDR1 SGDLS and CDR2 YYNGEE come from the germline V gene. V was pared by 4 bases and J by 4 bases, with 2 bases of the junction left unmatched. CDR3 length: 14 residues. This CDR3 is CASSPGLAGYEQYF. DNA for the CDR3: TGTGCCAGCAGCCCGGGACTAGCGGGGTACGAGCAGTACTTC.

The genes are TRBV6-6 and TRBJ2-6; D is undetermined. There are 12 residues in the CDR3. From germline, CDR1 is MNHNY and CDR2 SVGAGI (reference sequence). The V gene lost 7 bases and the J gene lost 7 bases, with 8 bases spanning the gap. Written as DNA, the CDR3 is TGTGCCAGCACAAACTTAGCCAACGTCCTGACTTTC. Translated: CASTNLANVLTF.

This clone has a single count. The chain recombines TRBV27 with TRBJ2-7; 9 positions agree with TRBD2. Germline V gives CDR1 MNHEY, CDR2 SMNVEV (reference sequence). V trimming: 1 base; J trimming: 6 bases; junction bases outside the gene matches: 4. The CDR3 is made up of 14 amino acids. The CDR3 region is CASSLYAGGLEQYF. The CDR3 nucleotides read TGTGCCAGCAGTTTATACGCGGGGGGGCTCGAGCAGTACTTC.

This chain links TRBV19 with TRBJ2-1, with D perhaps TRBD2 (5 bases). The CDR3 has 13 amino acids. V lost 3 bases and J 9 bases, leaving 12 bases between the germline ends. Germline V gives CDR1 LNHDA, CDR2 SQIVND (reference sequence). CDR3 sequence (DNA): TGTGCCAGTAGTATGGGTAGACTAAGTGAGCAGTTCTTC. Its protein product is CASSMGRLSEQFF.

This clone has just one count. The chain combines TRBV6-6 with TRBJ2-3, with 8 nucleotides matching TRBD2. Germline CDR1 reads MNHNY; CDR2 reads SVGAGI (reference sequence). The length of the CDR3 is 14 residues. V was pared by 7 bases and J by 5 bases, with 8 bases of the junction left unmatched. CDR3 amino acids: CASIWRGVGDTQYF. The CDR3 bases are TGTGCCAGCATATGGCGGGGGGTGGGAGATACGCAGTATTTT.

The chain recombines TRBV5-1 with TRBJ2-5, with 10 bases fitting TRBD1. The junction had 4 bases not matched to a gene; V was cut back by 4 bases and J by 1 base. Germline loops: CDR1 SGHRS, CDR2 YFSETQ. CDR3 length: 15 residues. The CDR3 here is CASSQRTGGQETQYF. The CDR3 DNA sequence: TGCGCCAGCAGCCAGAGGACAGGGGGCCAAGAGACCCAGTACTTC.

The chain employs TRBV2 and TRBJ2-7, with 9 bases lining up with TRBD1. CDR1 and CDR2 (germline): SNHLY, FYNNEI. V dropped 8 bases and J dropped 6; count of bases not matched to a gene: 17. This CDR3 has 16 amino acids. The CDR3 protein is CASGADPGQGTREQYF. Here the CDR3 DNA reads TGTGCCAGCGGCGCCGACCCGGGACAGGGAACTCGCGAGCAGTACTTC.

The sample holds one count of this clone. This CDR3 is CASSQIWPSTIYGYTF. CDR3 DNA sequence: TGCGCCAGCAGCCAAATCTGGCCGTCAACGATCTATGGCTACACCTTC. The chain joins TRBV4-3 to TRBJ1-2, with D unresolved. Germline V CDR1 and CDR2: LGHNA, YSLEER. The CDR3 runs to 16 residues. V was pared by 2 bases and J by 4 bases, with 17 bases between.

The DNA for the CDR3 is TGCGCCAGCAGCTCCGGGACAGGGAGGGGCACCGGGGAGCTGTTTTTT. Translated, it gives CASSSGTGRGTGELFF. This rearrangement joins TRBV4-3 to TRBJ2-2; 9 bases fit TRBD1. Looked up from germline, CDR1 is LGHNA and CDR2 is YSLEER. CDR3 length: 16 amino acids. V trimming: 5 bases; J trimming: 4 bases; junction bases outside the gene matches: 8.

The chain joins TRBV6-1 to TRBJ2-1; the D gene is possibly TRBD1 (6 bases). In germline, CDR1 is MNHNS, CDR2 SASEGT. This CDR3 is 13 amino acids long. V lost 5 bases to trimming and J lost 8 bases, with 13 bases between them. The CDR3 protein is CASSLGARDEQFF. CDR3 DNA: TGTGCCAGCAGTTTGGGGGCCCGGGATGAGCAGTTCTTC.

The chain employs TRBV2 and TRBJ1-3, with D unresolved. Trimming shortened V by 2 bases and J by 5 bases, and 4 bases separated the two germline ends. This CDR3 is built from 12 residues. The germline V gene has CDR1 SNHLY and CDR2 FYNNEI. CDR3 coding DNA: TGTGCCAGCAGTGAATATCGAAACACCATATATTTT. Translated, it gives CASSEYRNTIYF.

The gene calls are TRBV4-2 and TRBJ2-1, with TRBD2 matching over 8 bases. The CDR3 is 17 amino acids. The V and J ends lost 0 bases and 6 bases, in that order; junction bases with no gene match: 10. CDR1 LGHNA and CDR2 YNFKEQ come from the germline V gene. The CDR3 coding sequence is TGTGCCAGCAGCCAAGAAGGAGCGGGAGTTGGTAGCAATGAGCAGTTCTTC. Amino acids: CASSQEGAGVGSNEQFF.

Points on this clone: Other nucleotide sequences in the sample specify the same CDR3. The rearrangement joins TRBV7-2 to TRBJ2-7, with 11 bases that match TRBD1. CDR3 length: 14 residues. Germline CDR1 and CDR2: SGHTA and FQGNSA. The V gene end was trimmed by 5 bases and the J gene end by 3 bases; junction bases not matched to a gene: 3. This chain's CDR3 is CASSLGQGGYEQYF. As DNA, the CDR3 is TGTGCCAGCAGCCTGGGACAGGGGGGCTACGAGCAGTACTTC.